These T cell receptor beta chains were read from a single sample in a study of blood T cell repertoires in COVID-19. This table comes from immunoSEQ multiplex PCR, and its TCRdb copy is limited to in-frame clones, with some not included. This sample yields approximately 90,000 clones, of which around nine tenths are seen a single time; around 4.5% belongs to the top ten. The specimen sequenced was peripheral blood. The receptors come from a woman over 75 with acute or convalescent COVID-19. The CDR3 runs from the conserved cysteine through the conserved F or W. D genes are given only for firm matches. Part of the rows lack a size; the others show once, few, many or a class for expanded clones.

TRBV10-1,TRBD1,NA,TRBJ2-1,CASSPGQGPHEQFF,TGCGCCAGCTCCCCGGGACAGGGACCCCATGAGCAGTTCTTC
TRBV3-1/TRBV3-2,NA,NA,TRBJ2-5,CASSQEHGIQETQYF,TGTGCCAGCAGCCAAGAACACGGGATCCAAGAGACCCAGTACTTC
TRBV30,NA,once,TRBJ2-1,CAWSVLLATDEQFF,TGTGCCTGGAGTGTACTCCTAGCGACCGATGAGCAGTTCTTC
TRBV20-1,TRBD2,NA,TRBJ2-1,CSASVAGLGGSDQFF,TGCAGTGCTAGTGTTGCGGGACTAGGGGGGAGCGATCAGTTCTTC
TRBV7-8,NA,once,TRBJ1-1,CASTKDRTRRAEAFF,TGTGCCAGCACCAAAGATCGGACTCGGCGGGCTGAAGCTTTCTTT
TRBV2,TRBD1,NA,TRBJ1-2,CASGTGGAGQGVIRYGYTF,TGTGCCAGCGGAACAGGGGGCGCGGGACAGGGGGTTATTAGGTATGGCTACACCTTC
TRBV18,NA,NA,TRBJ2-3,CASSPSADTQYF,TGTGCCAGCTCACCATCCGCAGATACGCAGTATTTT
TRBV5-1,NA,NA,TRBJ1-1,CASSLDGTTEAFF,TGCGCCAGCAGCTTGGACGGTACCACTGAAGCTTTCTTT
TRBV5-1,NA,NA,TRBJ1-4,CASSLAGTEGEKLFF,TGCGCCAGCAGCTTGGCCGGGACGGAGGGTGAAAAACTGTTTTTT
TRBV12-5,NA,NA,TRBJ1-2,CASGFVGVFYGYTF,TGTGCTAGTGGTTTCGTAGGGGTCTTCTATGGCTACACCTTC
TRBV3-1/TRBV3-2,TRBD1,NA,TRBJ1-3,CASSRGQGGNTIYF,TGTGCCAGCAGCCGCGGACAGGGTGGAAACACCATATATTTT
TRBV19,NA,NA,TRBJ2-7,CASSSQGQGEQYF,TGTGCCAGTAGTTCCCAGGGGCAAGGGGAGCAGTACTTC
TRBV5-1,TRBD2,NA,TRBJ2-2,CASSLAPGTSGGGTGELFF,TGCGCCAGCAGCTTGGCACCCGGGACTAGCGGAGGAGGAACCGGGGAGCTGTTTTTT
TRBV27,TRBD1,NA,TRBJ2-1,CASMIPGQGLNEQFF,TGTGCCAGTATGATCCCGGGACAGGGATTAAATGAGCAGTTCTTC
TRBV10-1,NA,NA,TRBJ2-3,CASSEGGADTQYF,TGCGCCAGCAGTGAAGGGGGGGCAGATACGCAGTATTTT
TRBV11-3,NA,NA,TRBJ2-1,CASSLGSTGEQFF,TGTGCCAGCAGCTTAGGTTCTACGGGTGAGCAGTTCTTC
TRBV12-3/TRBV12-4,NA,NA,TRBJ2-5,CASSRGMQETQYF,TGTGCCAGCAGTCGAGGGATGCAAGAGACCCAGTACTTC
TRBV5-5,TRBD2,NA,TRBJ2-7,CASSLVPGLAGSYEQYF,TGTGCCAGCAGCTTGGTGCCGGGACTAGCGGGTTCCTACGAGCAGTACTTC
TRBV12-3/TRBV12-4,NA,once,TRBJ1-6,CASSENPRGPHF,TGTGCCAGCAGCGAGAACCCAAGGGGCCCCCACTTT
TRBV4-3,NA,NA,TRBJ2-6,CASSQVAYSGANVLTF,TGCGCCAGCAGCCAAGTCGCGTACTCTGGGGCCAACGTCCTGACTTTC
TRBV2,TRBD2,NA,TRBJ2-2,CASSGTSGRTGELFF,TGTGCCAGCAGTGGGACTAGCGGGAGAACCGGGGAGCTGTTTTTT
TRBV6-5,NA,NA,TRBJ1-1,CASTTGWVGTEAFF,TGTGCCAGCACCACAGGGTGGGTGGGCACTGAAGCTTTCTTT
TRBV15,NA,NA,TRBJ2-7,CATSRENTHYEQYF,TGTGCCACCAGCAGAGAGAACACACACTACGAGCAGTACTTC
TRBV2,NA,NA,TRBJ1-2,CASSLKQGSIYGYTF,TGTGCCAGCAGTTTAAAACAGGGCTCCATCTATGGCTACACCTTC
TRBV6-5,NA,once,TRBJ1-2,CASSPDTGANGYTF,TGTGCCAGCAGTCCGGACACCGGTGCGAATGGCTACACCTTC
TRBV14,NA,once,TRBJ1-1,CASSQVATGTEAFF,TGTGCCAGCAGCCAAGTGGCAACAGGGACTGAAGCTTTCTTT
TRBV29-1,NA,once,TRBJ1-1,CSVVTGLATEAFF,TGCAGCGTTGTTACGGGGTTGGCCACTGAAGCTTTCTTT
TRBV27,TRBD1,NA,TRBJ1-1,CASRPPSGQRNTEAFF,TGTGCCAGCAGGCCACCCTCGGGACAGCGGAACACTGAAGCTTTCTTT
TRBV4-1,NA,once,TRBJ1-1,CASSQEGTGWTEAFF,TGCGCCAGCAGCCAAGAAGGTACAGGGTGGACTGAAGCTTTCTTT
TRBV24-1,NA,NA,TRBJ2-7,CATSAPYEQYF,TGTGCCACCAGTGCTCCCTACGAGCAGTACTTC
TRBV7-2,NA,NA,TRBJ1-1,CASSLARLGDTEAFF,TGTGCCAGCAGCTTAGCCAGGCTGGGTGACACTGAAGCTTTCTTT
TRBV27,NA,NA,TRBJ1-2,CASSLSFIGRYGYTF,TGTGCCAGCAGTTTATCCTTTATCGGTCGCTATGGCTACACCTTC
TRBV29-1,NA,NA,TRBJ2-7,CSGQGGAESSYEQYF,TGCAGCGGACAAGGGGGGGCAGAGAGCTCCTACGAGCAGTACTTC
TRBV18,NA,NA,TRBJ1-1,CASSPGARAEAFF,TGTGCCAGCTCACCGGGGGCTAGGGCTGAAGCTTTCTTT
TRBV10-1,NA,NA,TRBJ2-3,CASSGGREIATQYF,TGCGCCAGCAGTGGAGGAAGGGAGATCGCTACGCAGTATTTT
TRBV23-1,NA,few,TRBJ2-5,CASTGDRDSQETQYF,TGCGCCAGCACCGGAGACCGGGACTCCCAAGAGACCCAGTACTTC
TRBV9,NA,NA,TRBJ1-2,CASSVDDRSNYGYTF,TGTGCCAGCAGCGTAGACGACAGGAGTAACTATGGCTACACCTTC
TRBV3-1/TRBV3-2,TRBD1,NA,TRBJ1-1,CASSLGQGSTEAFF,TGTGCCAGCAGCCTGGGACAGGGGAGCACTGAAGCTTTCTTT
TRBV5-1,TRBD2,NA,TRBJ2-1,CASGSGGAYNEQFF,TGCGCCAGCGGTAGCGGGGGGGCCTACAATGAGCAGTTCTTC
TRBV14,NA,NA,TRBJ1-4,CASSQDRGTLSNEKLFF,TGTGCCAGCAGCCAAGATCGTGGGACATTAAGTAATGAAAAACTGTTTTTT
TRBV25-1,NA,NA,TRBJ2-2,CASLREGSRGELFF,TGTGCCAGCTTGAGGGAAGGATCTCGGGGGGAGCTGTTTTTT
TRBV19,NA,few,TRBJ1-1,CASSIGGTRNTEAFF,TGTGCCAGTAGTATAGGAGGAACACGGAACACTGAAGCTTTCTTT
TRBV30,NA,NA,TRBJ2-3,CAWSPHGDTQYF,TGTGCCTGGAGTCCCCACGGAGATACGCAGTATTTT
TRBV4-1,TRBD1,NA,TRBJ1-2,CASSLETGDYGYTF,TGCGCCAGCAGCCTCGAGACAGGGGACTATGGCTACACCTTC
TRBV7-9,NA,NA,TRBJ1-5,CASSLGNGNQPQHF,TGTGCCAGCAGCTTAGGTAATGGCAATCAGCCCCAGCATTTT
TRBV15,NA,NA,TRBJ1-1,CATSRDGAQRQAEAFF,TGTGCCACCAGCAGAGATGGGGCCCAGAGACAGGCGGAAGCTTTCTTT